The 20 T cell receptor beta chains given below trace back to one sample, sequenced in a study of OX40 agonist ivuxolimab in advanced cancers. The library was prepared using the immunoSEQ multiplex PCR assay. Entries here come from immuneACCESS through TCRdb and include only in-frame sequences with V and J called. Some clones fail to appear in such tables; in the studies checked, an unresolved V gene covers under half of the shortfall, and the cause of the remainder is unknown. Across this sample there are 75,000 to 100,000 clones, with approximately 87% seen only once. Of the sample, more than 5% is held by the ten largest clones. The material sequenced was CD4+ or CD8+ T cells sorted from blood, taken in a trial of the OX40 agonist ivuxolimab. The receptors here all came from an adult with an advanced solid tumor such as melanoma, head and neck, liver or kidney cancer.

J is TRBJ2-3 and V is TRBV4-1; 10 bases agree with TRBD1. After removal of 0 bases from V and 8 bases from J, the junction contained 8 bases not matched to a gene. The CDR3 totals 16 residues. Germline CDR1 and CDR2: MGHRA and YSYEKL. CDR3 region: CASSQDVGQGLGTQYF. The DNA for the CDR3 is TGCGCCAGCAGCCAAGATGTGGGACAGGGGTTAGGTACGCAGTATTTT.

This clone occurred once. This sequence joins TRBV5-1 and TRBJ2-1; 11 bases fit TRBD1. The V gene end was trimmed by 4 bases and the J gene end by 5 bases; junction bases not matched to a gene: 5. The CDR3 runs 15 residues. The V gene's germline CDR1 is SGHRS and CDR2 YFSETQ. The CDR3, as DNA: TGCGCCAGCAGCCTCGGACAGGGGGCCCACAATGAGCAGTTCTTC. As protein: CASSLGQGAHNEQFF.

The V call is TRBV11-2, the J call TRBJ2-1; 11 positions match TRBD2. This CDR3 comprises 17 residues. The V gene's germline CDR1 is SGHAT and CDR2 FQNNGV. With V trimmed by 0 bases and J by 0 bases, 1 base remained unmatched. For the CDR3, the DNA is TGTGCCAGCAGCTTAGAACTAGCGGGGGTCTCCTACAATGAGCAGTTCTTC. It encodes CASSLELAGVSYNEQFF.

The DNA of the CDR3 is TGCGCCATCCGCCTTAGCGGTGGCACAGATACGCAGTATTTT. Translating it yields CAIRLSGGTDTQYF. This chain links TRBV10-2 with TRBJ2-3; TRBD2 is a possible D gene (6 bases). The CDR3 is 14 residues long. Deletions cut 10 bases from V and 1 base from J, with 15 bases between. Germline V gene data show CDR1 as WSHSY and CDR2 as SAAADI.

V gene TRBV7-2 combines with J gene TRBJ1-2; 7 bases map to TRBD1. Germline CDR1 is SGHTA and CDR2 is FQGNSA. V dropped 5 bases and J dropped 5; count of bases not matched to a gene: 5. The CDR3 sequence is 13 residues long. CDR3 coding DNA: TGTGCCAGCAGCCCCGGCAGGGGGTATGGCTACACCTTC. It encodes CASSPGRGYGYTF. Supplemented by reference TRBV7-2 and TRBJ1-2, the full variable domain reads GAGVSQSPSNKVTEKGKDVELRCDPISGHTALYWYRQSLGQGLEFLIYFQGNSAPDKSGLPSDRFSAERTGGSVSTLTIQRTQQEDSAVYLCASSPGRGYGYTFGSGTRLTVV.

The chain has TRBV5-1 and TRBJ2-3; 12 positions agree with TRBD2. Losses at the gene ends were 5 bases for V and 3 bases for J; bases not matched to a gene: 4. Per the germline V gene, CDR1 is SGHRS and CDR2 is YFSETQ. The CDR3 consists of 15 residues. The CDR3 loop is CASRWTSGVTDTQYF. CDR3 coding DNA: TGCGCCAGCAGGTGGACTAGCGGGGTAACAGATACGCAGTATTTT.

The J gene is TRBJ2-1, the V gene TRBV6-5; 8 bases line up with TRBD2. V was clipped by 2 bases and J by 1 base; unmatched bases: 1. The CDR3 is 15 amino acids. CDR1 and CDR2 (germline): MNHEY, SVGAGI. This chain's CDR3 is CASSYASGSYNEQFF. CDR3 DNA sequence: TGTGCCAGCAGTTACGCTAGCGGGTCCTACAATGAGCAGTTCTTC.

This chain connects TRBV30 to TRBJ2-7; D gene ambiguous. Germline V gene sequence: CDR1 GTSNPN, CDR2 SVGIG (reference sequence). CDR3 length: 13 residues. The V and J ends lost 1 base and 4 bases respectively, with 11 bases between them. The CDR3 loop reads CAWSGSFRYEQYF. The CDR3 nucleotides are TGTGCCTGGAGTGGCAGTTTTAGGTACGAGCAGTACTTC.

The chain joins TRBV5-1 to TRBJ1-5; D is possibly TRBD1 (6 bases). The CDR3 has 18 amino acids. Trimming took 3 bases from V and 0 from J, leaving 19 bases between them. Per germline, CDR1 SGHRS and CDR2 YFSETQ. DNA for the CDR3: TGCGCCAGCAGCTCGATCATTCCCCAGGGGTATAGCAATCAGCCCCAGCATTTT. Its translation is CASSSIIPQGYSNQPQHF.

Notes on this clone: Additional DNA sequences in this sample encode the identical CDR3. V is TRBV27 and J is TRBJ2-7; D possibly corresponds to TRBD2 (5 bases). The ends were cut back, 2 bases at V and 2 bases at J, with 7 bases in the middle. Germline V gene lookup returns CDR1 MNHEY and CDR2 SMNVEV (reference sequence). The CDR3 has 13 amino acids. The CDR3 loop reads CASSLGRTYEQYF. The CDR3 nucleotides are TGTGCCAGCAGTTTAGGGAGAACCTACGAGCAGTACTTC.

This chain links TRBV4-1 with TRBJ2-1, with 9 bases matching TRBD1. The ends lost 5 bases at V and 2 bases at J; junction bases unmatched: 4. The CDR3 extends over 15 amino acids. Germline CDR1 reads MGHRA; CDR2 reads YSYEKL. The CDR3 coding sequence is TGCGCCAGCAGCTCCGGACAGGGGCCCTACAATGAGCAGTTCTTC. Translating it yields CASSSGQGPYNEQFF.

This chain connects TRBV7-9 to TRBJ1-1; D unclear. The V end lost 5 bases, the J end lost 1 base, and 8 bases lay between the germline ends. This CDR3 contains 13 residues. Germline V gene lookup returns CDR1 SEHNR and CDR2 FQNEAQ (reference sequence). The CDR3 reads CASSQEGNTEAFF. CDR3 nucleotide sequence: TGTGCCAGCAGCCAGGAGGGGAACACTGAAGCTTTCTTT. Drawing the rest from reference TRBV7-9 and TRBJ1-1, the complete variable domain is DTGVSQNPRHKITKRGQNVTFRCDPISEHNRLYWYRQTLGQGPEFLTYFQNEAQLEKSRLLSDRFSAERPKGSFSTLEIQRTEQGDSAMYLCASSQEGNTEAFFGQGTRLTVV.

The rearrangement joins TRBV30 to TRBJ2-7; unclear D gene. CDR1 is GTSNPN and CDR2 is SVGIG in the germline V gene (reference sequence). The germline V and J ends were trimmed by 0 bases and 0 bases, with 12 bases remaining between them. This CDR3 is 15 amino acids long. CDR3 DNA: TGTGCCTGGAGTGTAGGGCAGCCATCCTCCTACGAGCAGTACTTC. Amino acids: CAWSVGQPSSYEQYF.

This clone was seen once. V usage is TRBV4-1 and J usage is TRBJ1-5; 9 bases are shared with TRBD1. This CDR3 comprises 15 residues. The germline CDR1 and CDR2 sequences are MGHRA and YSYEKL. With V trimmed by 4 bases and J by 1 base, 2 bases remained unmatched. The chain's CDR3 is CASSPGTGSNQPQHF. DNA of the CDR3: TGCGCCAGCAGCCCTGGGACAGGGAGCAATCAGCCCCAGCATTTT.

The rearrangement links TRBV15 to TRBJ2-7, with D tentatively TRBD1 or TRBD2 (5 bases each). V lost 0 bases and J 2 bases, leaving 17 bases between the germline ends. The germline V gene encodes CDR1 LNHNV and CDR2 YYDKDF (reference sequence). The CDR3 has 17 residues. As DNA, the CDR3 is TGTGCCACCAGCAGAGAGGGGCTTCCAATCGGGACCTACGAGCAGTACTTC. Protein product: CATSREGLPIGTYEQYF.

The CDR3 sequence is CASSVRLAGGNEQFF. CDR3 in DNA: TGTGCCAGCAGTGTCCGGCTAGCGGGAGGCAATGAGCAGTTCTTC. The chain carries TRBV27 and TRBJ2-1; 11 bases are a match to TRBD2. Germline V gene lookup returns CDR1 MNHEY and CDR2 SMNVEV (reference sequence). There are 15 residues in the CDR3. V lost 5 bases and J lost 6; bases outside the gene matches: 6.

This clone was detected a few times. The chain joins TRBV18 to TRBJ1-6, with 7 bases identical to TRBD1. Germline V gives CDR1 KGHSH, CDR2 LQKENI. CDR3 length: 18 residues. V was clipped by 2 bases and J by 9 bases; unmatched bases: 16. As DNA, the CDR3 is TGTGCCAGCTCACCATTAGGAGATACGGGACAGAATCGTTCACCCCTCCACTTT. Encoded protein: CASSPLGDTGQNRSPLHF.

DNA of the CDR3: TGCGCCGGCCGAACCGAGCGGGAGGGGAGCTCCTACGAGCAGTACTTC. Translating it yields CAGRTEREGSSYEQYF. The chain combines TRBV10-1 with TRBJ2-7, with 10 bases identical to TRBD2. The CDR3 runs to 16 residues. V lost 11 bases and J lost 0; bases outside the gene matches: 13. The germline V gene has CDR1 WNHNN and CDR2 SYGVQD (reference sequence).

This chain links TRBV30 with TRBJ2-5; D is possibly TRBD1 (6 bases). V lost 4 bases and J lost 5, with 17 bases in between. Germline V gives CDR1 GTSNPN, CDR2 SVGIG (reference sequence). This CDR3 comprises 14 residues. The CDR3 is CAWTGTIRLETQYF. The CDR3 bases are TGTGCCTGGACCGGGACAATCCGGTTGGAGACCCAGTACTTC.

The chain couples TRBV30 to TRBJ2-5; D might be TRBD1 (5 bases). The V and J ends lost 2 bases and 2 bases respectively, with 9 bases between them. The germline V gene encodes CDR1 GTSNPN and CDR2 SVGIG (reference sequence). The CDR3 is 13 amino acids. CDR3: CAWSSAGQETQYF. DNA of the CDR3: TGTGCCTGGAGTTCGGCAGGGCAAGAGACCCAGTACTTC.